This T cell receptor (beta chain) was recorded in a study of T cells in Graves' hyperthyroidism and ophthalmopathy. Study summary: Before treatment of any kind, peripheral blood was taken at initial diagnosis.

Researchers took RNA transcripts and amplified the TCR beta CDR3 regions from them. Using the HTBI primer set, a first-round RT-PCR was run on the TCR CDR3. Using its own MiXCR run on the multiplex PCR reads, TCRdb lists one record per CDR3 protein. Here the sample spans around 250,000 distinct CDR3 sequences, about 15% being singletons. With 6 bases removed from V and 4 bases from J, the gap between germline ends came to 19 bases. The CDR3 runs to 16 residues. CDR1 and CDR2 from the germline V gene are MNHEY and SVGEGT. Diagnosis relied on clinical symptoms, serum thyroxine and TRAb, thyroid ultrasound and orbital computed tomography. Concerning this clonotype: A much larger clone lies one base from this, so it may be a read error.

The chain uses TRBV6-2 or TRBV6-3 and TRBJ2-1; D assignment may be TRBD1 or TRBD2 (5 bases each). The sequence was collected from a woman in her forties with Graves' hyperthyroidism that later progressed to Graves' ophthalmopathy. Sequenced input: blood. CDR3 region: CASSQRPGRIYNEQFF. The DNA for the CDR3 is TGTGCCAGCAGCCAACGACCGGGACGGATATACAATGAGCAGTTCTTC.